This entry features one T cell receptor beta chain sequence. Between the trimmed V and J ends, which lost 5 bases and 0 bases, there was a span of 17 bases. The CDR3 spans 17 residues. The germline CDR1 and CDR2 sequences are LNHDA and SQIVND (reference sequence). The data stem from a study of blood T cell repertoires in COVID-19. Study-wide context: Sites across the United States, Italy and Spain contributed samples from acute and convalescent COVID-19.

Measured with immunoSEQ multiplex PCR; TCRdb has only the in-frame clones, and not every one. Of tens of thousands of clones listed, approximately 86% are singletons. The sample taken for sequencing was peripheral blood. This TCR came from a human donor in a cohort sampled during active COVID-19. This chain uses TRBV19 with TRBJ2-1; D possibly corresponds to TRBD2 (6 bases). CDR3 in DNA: TGTGCCAGTAGTCCAAGCCGGGACTTGAGCTCCTACAATGAGCAGTTCTTC. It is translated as CASSPSRDLSSYNEQFF.